Sequencing of this TCR beta chain was carried out in a study of blood T cell repertoires in COVID-19. Overall study: Acute-phase and convalescent COVID-19 samples originated in the United States, Italy and Spain.

Authors' processing steps: Estimates of nucleated cell counts were drawn from the amplification of reference gene primers. Profiled with immunoSEQ multiplex PCR; TCRdb holds only in-frame clones, not every one. V and J calls and clone size are as listed in that table; D and trimming were resolved from the DNA. Seen here are under 350,000 clones, less than 90% observed once, and the top ten hold 4.6%. This CDR3 region has 15 residues. This chain uses TRBV1 with TRBJ2-5; TRBD1 reflects the table's D call only, with no check against the DNA. TRBV1 is shown as a pseudogene. The sequencing input was peripheral blood. This TCR came from a man aged 55 to 70 who had recovered from COVID-19. CDR3 amino acids: CTSSQGPLTGETQYF. The CDR3 coding sequence is TGCACCAGCAGCCAAGGTCCCCTAACAGGAGAGACCCAGTACTTC.